The 12 T cell receptor beta chains reported below all come from one sample, sequenced in a study of blood T cells in healthy people across ages. With a J-beta primer mix and a sample-barcoded 5' primer, a second PCR ran about 6 to 11 cycles. MiXCR, run by TCRdb on the 5' RACE reads, gives a single entry per CDR3 protein. The sample holds around 1.7 million distinct CDR3 sequences; roughly 27% are singletons and the top ten take more than 6%. Sequencing was done on a sample of blood. All receptors come from a woman in her twenties or thirties in good health.

This clonotype was found many times. This chain uses TRBV29-1 with TRBJ2-7; no reliable D call. With 7 bases removed from V and 3 bases from J, the gap between germline ends came to 13 bases. The germline V gene encodes CDR1 SQVTM and CDR2 ANQGSEA. The CDR3 covers 12 residues. DNA of the CDR3: TGCAGCGGTGGCGGTGGGTTCTACGAGCAGTACTTC. This sequence encodes CSGGGGFYEQYF.

V usage is TRBV25-1 and J usage is TRBJ2-1, with D uncertain. Trimming removed 6 bases from V and 8 bases from J, with 14 bases in between. Germline V gives CDR1 MGHDK, CDR2 SYGVNS. The CDR3 spans 13 residues. CDR3 DNA: TGTGCCAGCAGGGACCATCAGATCTATGAGCAGTTCTTC. This codes for CASRDHQIYEQFF.

The chain combines TRBV6-5 with TRBJ1-2; D perhaps matches TRBD1 (6 bases). The CDR3 is made up of 13 amino acids. V lost 6 bases to trimming and J lost 7 bases, with 15 bases between them. The V gene's germline CDR1 is MNHEY and CDR2 SVGAGI. The CDR3 is CASRDRLDGGYTF. CDR3 DNA sequence: TGTGCCAGCAGAGACAGGCTGGACGGTGGCTACACCTTC.

The CDR3 reads CASSSDRAFYNEQFF. In DNA form, the CDR3 reads TGCGCCAGCAGCTCGGACAGGGCCTTCTACAATGAGCAGTTCTTC. This chain links TRBV5-1 with TRBJ2-1, with TRBD1 identical over 8 bases. The V segment lost 3 bases and the J segment 3 bases; nucleotides outside the gene matches: 5. The germline gives CDR1 SGHRS, CDR2 YFSETQ. This CDR3 contains 15 residues.

The V call is TRBV12-3 or TRBV12-4, the J call TRBJ1-2, with D uncertain. V lost 4 bases to trimming and J lost 8 bases, with 17 bases between them. The CDR3 spans 14 residues. CDR3 in amino acids: CASSSPGSLSGYTF. The CDR3 nucleotides are TGTGCCAGCAGTTCTCCGGGGAGTCTCTCCGGCTACACCTTC.

The chain links TRBV20-1 to TRBJ2-1; TRBD2 is a possible D gene (5 bases). V lost 6 bases and J lost 9, with 15 bases in between. Looked up from germline, CDR1 is DFQATT and CDR2 is SNEGSKA (reference sequence). The CDR3 length is 12 residues. The CDR3 coding sequence is TGCAGTGCCCCCGCCGGAGCGGTTGAGCAGTTCTTC. As protein: CSAPAGAVEQFF.

The table lists this clonotype with a few counts. The rearrangement joins TRBV6-5 to TRBJ2-1; possible D gene TRBD2, 5 bases. CDR3 length equals 14 residues. Per germline, CDR1 MNHEY and CDR2 SVGAGI. V lost 2 bases and J 3 bases, leaving 8 bases between the germline ends. The CDR3 bases are TGTGCCAGCAGTTACCGAGGACTCTACAATGAGCAGTTCTTC. The encoded protein is CASSYRGLYNEQFF.

In this sample, this clonotype turned up a few times. The chain has TRBV7-6 and TRBJ2-7, with 12 bases identical to TRBD2. CDR1 and CDR2 (germline): SGHVS, FNYEAQ. J was trimmed by 5 bases and V by 1 base; bases with no gene match: 9. The CDR3 extends over 17 amino acids. The CDR3: CASSLVATSGRINEQYF. Here the CDR3 DNA reads TGTGCCAGCAGCTTAGTAGCCACTAGCGGGAGGATCAACGAGCAGTACTTC.

This clonotype was recorded a few times. This rearrangement joins TRBV7-3 to TRBJ2-5, with 8 bases that match TRBD2. The trim removed 5 bases at V and 3 bases at J, leaving 5 bases unmatched. The CDR3 covers 14 residues. Germline V gene data show CDR1 as SGHTA and CDR2 as FQGTGA. The CDR3 reads CASSLKAGEETQYF. The CDR3 DNA reads TGTGCCAGCAGCCTAAAAGCGGGGGAAGAGACCCAGTACTTC.

With respect to this clonotype: This may stem from a read error, because a much larger clone lies one nucleotide away. J is TRBJ2-6 and V is TRBV20-1; TRBD2 agrees at 7 bases. CDR3 length equals 14 residues. Germline values: CDR1 DFQATT, CDR2 SNEGSKA (reference sequence). CDR3 coding DNA: TGCAGTGCGAAGCGGGGCTCTAGGGCCAACGTCCTGACTTTC. Amino acid sequence: CSAKRGSRANVLTF.

The chain couples TRBV27 to TRBJ2-7; TRBD2 agrees at 11 bases. The CDR3 loop spans 16 amino acids. V shed 11 bases, J shed 0 bases, and the junction held 12 bases outside the gene matches. Germline V gene lookup returns CDR1 MNHEY and CDR2 SMNVEV (reference sequence). The CDR3 protein is CAGSSPGTSGSYEQYF. Here the CDR3 DNA reads TGTGCCGGTAGTTCTCCCGGGACTAGCGGCTCCTACGAGCAGTACTTC.

Only a few counts were recorded for this clonotype. The rearrangement links TRBV5-1 to TRBJ2-1; TRBD2 agrees at 11 bases. The J segment lost 6 bases and the V segment lost 1 base, leaving 3 bases of the junction unmatched. The CDR3 sequence is 15 residues long. Germline V gene lookup returns CDR1 SGHRS and CDR2 YFSETQ. The DNA for the CDR3 is TGCGCCAGCAGCTTGAATAGCGGGAGGGTCAATGAGCAGTTCTTC. Protein sequence: CASSLNSGRVNEQFF.